This T cell receptor (beta chain) was found in a study of OX40 agonist ivuxolimab in advanced cancers. For context, the study as a whole: Ivuxolimab was an agonistic, fully human IgG2 monoclonal antibody directed against OX40 (CD134), a costimulatory receptor. In the dose-escalation cohort, around four fifths of patients were male, and the mean age was roughly 60 years, with a range of about 23 to 85. The point of sequencing TCRbeta in the periphery was to test whether ivuxolimab changed TCR sequence diversity and drove clonal T-cell expansion. Of the roughly 52 dose-escalation patients, hepatocellular carcinoma was present in approximately 20, melanoma in around 15, renal cell carcinoma in 9 and head and neck cancer in 9. Three dose-escalation patients achieved partial responses, one with hepatocellular carcinoma and two with cutaneous melanoma. Intravenous ivuxolimab was administered to patients every 2 weeks at six dose levels: 0.01, 0.1, 0.3, 1.5, 3 and 10 mg/kg. The paper reports the monotherapy dose-escalation portion (N of about 54 patients) of the phase I ivuxolimab trial. Patients were allowed to have had prior anti-PD-1, anti-PD-L1 or anti-CTLA-4 therapy, and about 40% of the dose-escalation patients had been treated with checkpoint inhibitors.

The CDR1 and CDR2 encoded by the germline V gene are SNHLY and FYNNEI. The CDR3 holds 14 amino acids from the cysteine to the phenylalanine. The retained sequence is limited to the CDR3, 42 bases, with the frame set at the first base. Germline trimming: 3 bases from V, 4 bases from J; junction bases outside gene matches: 3. Genomic DNA was extracted from sorted cells for sequencing of the TCRbeta CDR3 region. The immunoSEQ Assay was used for sequencing of TCRbeta CDR3 regions. TCRdb obtained this table from immuneACCESS and retained in-frame rearrangements with V and J assigned. These tables miss some clones; where compared with another copy, unresolved V genes account for less than half of the shortfall, and the remainder is unexplained. A total of approximately 80,000 clones appear in this sample, 75% to 95% of them only once. The ten largest account for 8.4% of the sample. Patients with a history of autoimmune disease or receiving systemic immunosuppression were excluded from the trial. Peripheral blood for TCR sequencing was collected from all dose cohorts at baseline, on cycle 4 day 1, and on cycle 7 day 1. Samples came from an open-label, multicenter, first-in-human phase I dose-escalation trial of ivuxolimab. Adults with locally advanced or metastatic melanoma, renal cell carcinoma, hepatocellular carcinoma or head and neck squamous cell carcinoma were enrolled in the trial. Before TCR sequencing, CD4+ and CD8+ T cells were separately sorted from peripheral blood.

Study-wide findings and limitations: At doses of 0.1 to 3.0 mg/kg, clonal expansion of both CD4+ and CD8+ blood T cells was observed from baseline to week 6. After ivuxolimab, expanded clones were on average more numerous among CD8+ T cells than among CD4+ T cells. Low levels of normalized T-cell clonal expansion were also seen in some nonresponding patients. Partial responders in the 0.1-3.0 mg/kg groups had among the lowest normalized peripheral clonal expansion, especially among CD8+ T cells. The antigen specificity of the peripheral T cells that underwent clonal expansion was not determined.

Concerning this clone itself: The antigen it recognizes is unknown. Within one base of it there is no much larger clone, and no base qualities were kept.

The chain is made from TRBV2 and TRBJ2-1; 7 middle bases align to TRBD2. The source of this sequence is an adult with an advanced solid tumor such as melanoma, head and neck, liver or kidney cancer. Specimen: CD4+ or CD8+ T cells sorted from blood, collected in a trial of the OX40 agonist ivuxolimab. For the CDR3, the sequence is CASSDLAEYNEQFF. The nucleotide sequence is given as TGTGCCAGCAGTGATCTAGCGGAGTACAATGAGCAGTTCTTC.